A single sample gave rise to the 4 T cell receptor beta chains below, sequenced in a study of beta chain features in type 1 diabetes. Expressed TCRB transcripts were sequenced, since all the RNA that had been isolated was reverse transcribed. Generated by immunoSEQ multiplex PCR, the TCRdb table keeps only in-frame clones and is missing some. The sample records hundreds of thousands of clones, 10% to 15% being singletons. Sample: naive CD4+ T cells from blood. The receptors derive from a man between 18 and 29 years old in good health.

The rearrangement joins TRBV4-3 to TRBJ1-2; possible D gene TRBD1, 6 bases. Trimming removed 4 bases at V and 2 bases at J, with 14 bases between. The germline V gene has CDR1 LGHNA and CDR2 YSLEER. The CDR3 runs 15 residues. Written as DNA, the CDR3 is TGCGCCAGCAGCCCCCTCGGTGGGGGCAACTATGGCTACACCTTC. This sequence encodes CASSPLGGGNYGYTF.

This clone was detected a few times. This chain uses TRBV4-2 with TRBJ2-2; D unclear. The CDR3 has 16 amino acids. V lost 1 base, J lost 0 bases, and 9 bases lay in between. Per germline, CDR1 LGHNA and CDR2 YNFKEQ. Here the CDR3 DNA reads TGTGCCAGCAGCCAAGGCGTCGGGTCGAACACCGGGGAGCTGTTTTTT. It specifies CASSQGVGSNTGELFF.

This sequence joins TRBV7-9 and TRBJ2-7, with TRBD1 matching over 9 bases. This CDR3 contains 15 residues. Germline V lookup: CDR1 SEHNR, CDR2 FQNEAQ (reference sequence). V lost 4 bases, J lost 4 bases, and 8 bases stayed unmatched. This CDR3 reads CASSSPDRGKYEQYF. Here the CDR3 DNA reads TGTGCCAGCAGCTCCCCCGACAGGGGGAAATACGAGCAGTACTTC.

This chain links TRBV27 with TRBJ1-5; TRBD1 agrees at 8 bases. Germline V gene data show CDR1 as MNHEY and CDR2 as SMNVEV (reference sequence). The ends lost 5 bases at V and 0 bases at J; junction bases unmatched: 15. The CDR3 length is 19 residues. The CDR3 region is CASSGGGTGLLHSNQPQHF. CDR3 in DNA: TGTGCCAGCAGTGGGGGCGGGACAGGACTACTCCATAGCAATCAGCCCCAGCATTTT.